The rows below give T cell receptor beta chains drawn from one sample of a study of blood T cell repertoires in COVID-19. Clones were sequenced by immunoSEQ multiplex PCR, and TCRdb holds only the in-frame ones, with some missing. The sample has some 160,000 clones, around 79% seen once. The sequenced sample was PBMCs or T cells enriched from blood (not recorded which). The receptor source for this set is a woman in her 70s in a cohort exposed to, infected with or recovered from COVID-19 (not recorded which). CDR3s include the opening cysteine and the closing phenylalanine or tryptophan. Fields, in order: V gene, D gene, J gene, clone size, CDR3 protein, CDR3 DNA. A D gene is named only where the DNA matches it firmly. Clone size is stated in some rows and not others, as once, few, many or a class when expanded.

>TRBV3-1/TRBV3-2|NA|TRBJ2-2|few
CASSQVWGRRDTGELFF
TGTGCCAGCAGCCAAGTATGGGGGAGGAGGGACACCGGGGAGCTGTTTTTT
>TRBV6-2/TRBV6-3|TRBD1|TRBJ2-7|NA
CASSWGQGAYEQYF
TGTGCCAGCAGTTGGGGACAGGGGGCCTACGAGCAGTACTTC
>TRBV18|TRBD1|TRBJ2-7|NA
CASSNTGGASYEQYF
TGTGCCAGCTCAAACACAGGGGGCGCGTCGTACGAGCAGTACTTC
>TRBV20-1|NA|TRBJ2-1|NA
CSASRLSSYNEQFF
TGCAGTGCTAGTCGCCTTAGCTCCTACAATGAGCAGTTCTTC
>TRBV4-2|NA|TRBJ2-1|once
CASSQVRGTYNEQFF
TGTGCCAGCAGCCAAGTCCGAGGCACCTACAATGAGCAGTTCTTC
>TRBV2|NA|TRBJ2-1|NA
CASSESSVGYNEQFF
TGTGCCAGCAGTGAAAGTTCGGTTGGCTACAATGAGCAGTTCTTC
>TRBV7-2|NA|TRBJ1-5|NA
CASSLAPLALNQPQHF
TGTGCCAGCAGCTTAGCCCCCCTAGCCCTTAATCAGCCCCAGCATTTT
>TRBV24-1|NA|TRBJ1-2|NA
CATSDPNYGYTF
TGTGCCACCAGTGACCCGAACTATGGCTACACCTTC
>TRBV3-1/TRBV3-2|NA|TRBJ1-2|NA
CASSQGGGERPGYTF
TGTGCCAGCAGCCAAGGCGGTGGGGAGCGGCCTGGCTACACCTTC
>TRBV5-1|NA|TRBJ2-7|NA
CASSLSEGEQYF
TGCGCCAGCAGCTTGTCCGAGGGCGAGCAGTACTTC
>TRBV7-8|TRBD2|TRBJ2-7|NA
CASSSSGRAYF
TGTGCCAGCAGCTCTAGCGGGAGGGCGTACTTC
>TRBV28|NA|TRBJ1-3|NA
CASSLGGPGNTIYF
TGTGCCAGCAGTTTGGGGGGGCCTGGAAACACCATATATTTT
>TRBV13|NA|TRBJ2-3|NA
CASSFRQGKTTQYF
TGTGCCAGCAGCTTTCGTCAGGGGAAGACAACGCAGTATTTT
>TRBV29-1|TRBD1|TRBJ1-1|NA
CSVYRGVGTEAFF
TGCAGCGTTTACAGGGGGGTAGGCACTGAAGCTTTCTTT
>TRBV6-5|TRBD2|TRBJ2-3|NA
CASSYTSGRSQDTQYF
TGTGCCAGCAGTTACACTAGCGGGAGAAGTCAAGATACGCAGTATTTT
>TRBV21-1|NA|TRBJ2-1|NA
CASRPKRYCYNEQFF
TGTGCCAGCCGCCCGAAGCGGTACTGCTACAATGAGCAGTTCTTC
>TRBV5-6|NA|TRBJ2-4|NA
CASSLEGGNNIQYF
TGTGCCAGCAGCTTGGAGGGCGGGAATAACATTCAGTACTTC
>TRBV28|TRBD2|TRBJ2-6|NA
CASSPAGLAANSGANVLTF
TGTGCCAGCAGTCCCGCCGGACTAGCGGCCAACTCTGGGGCCAACGTCCTGACTTTC
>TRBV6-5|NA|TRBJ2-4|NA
CASSYRSGVSGNIQYF
TGTGCCAGCAGTTATCGGTCGGGGGTAAGCGGAAACATTCAGTACTTC
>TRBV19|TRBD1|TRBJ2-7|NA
CASSNIQGAGYEQYF
TGTGCCAGTAGTAACATACAGGGGGCGGGGTACGAGCAGTACTTC
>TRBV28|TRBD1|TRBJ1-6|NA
CASTGGRSPLHF
TGTGCCAGCACAGGGGGAAGGTCACCCCTCCACTTT
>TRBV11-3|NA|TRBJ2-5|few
CASSSSGAETQYF
TGTGCCAGCAGCTCATCAGGGGCCGAGACCCAGTACTTC
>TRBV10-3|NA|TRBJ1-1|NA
CAIRPGSNTEAFF
TGTGCCATCAGGCCGGGATCGAACACTGAAGCTTTCTTT
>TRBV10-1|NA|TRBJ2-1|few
CASSEGSSYNEQFF
TGCGCCAGCAGTGAGGGGAGCTCCTACAATGAGCAGTTCTTC
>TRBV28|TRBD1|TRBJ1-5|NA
CASSFPDRPNQPQHF
TGTGCCAGCAGTTTCCCGGACAGGCCCAATCAGCCCCAGCATTTT
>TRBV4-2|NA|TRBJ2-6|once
CASSHDTSSGANVLTF
TGTGCCAGCAGCCATGACACAAGCTCTGGGGCCAACGTCCTGACTTTC
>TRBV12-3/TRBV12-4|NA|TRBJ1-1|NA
CASSPMNTEAFF
TGTGCCAGCAGTCCAATGAACACTGAAGCTTTCTTT
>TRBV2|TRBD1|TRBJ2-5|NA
CASSPIQGEGAQYF
TGTGCCAGCAGTCCTATTCAGGGGGAAGGGGCCCAGTACTTC
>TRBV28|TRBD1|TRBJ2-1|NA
CASSRGATGYNEQFF
TGTGCCAGCAGCCGGGGCGCGACAGGGTACAATGAGCAGTTCTTC
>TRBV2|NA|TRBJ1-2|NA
CAITTDRRYTF
TGTGCCATTACGACAGATCGGCGCTACACCTTC
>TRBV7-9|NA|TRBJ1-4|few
CASSFAGGDEKLFF
TGTGCCAGCAGCTTCGCGGGTGGGGATGAAAAACTGTTTTTT
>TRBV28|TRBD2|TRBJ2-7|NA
CASSSASTSGAYEQYF
TGTGCCAGCAGCTCAGCTTCGACTAGCGGAGCCTACGAGCAGTACTTC
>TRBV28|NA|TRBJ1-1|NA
CASSLAGTEAFF
TGTGCCAGCAGTTTAGCGGGGACTGAAGCTTTCTTT